This T cell receptor (beta chain) is from a study of patients and donors after allogeneic stem cell transplantation. The CDR3 has 14 amino acids. The V end was cut by 2 bases, the J end by 1 base, with 8 bases between. TCRdb re-analysed the RT-PCR reads in MiXCR, keeping a single row per CDR3 protein. This table holds some 880,000 distinct CDR3 sequences, roughly 18% found once. In this sample, this clonotype turned up a few times. The sequence was collected from a human donor who was either an allogeneic HSCT recipient or a stem cell or donor lymphocyte infusion donor (not recorded which). It is not recorded whose cells these are; they may come from a transplant donor. The sample taken for sequencing was blood, either unsorted or a sorted T cell fraction (not recorded which). The V call is TRBV12-3 or TRBV12-4, the J call TRBJ1-1, with no clear D. For the CDR3, the DNA is TGTGCCAGCAGTTTAAGACCAGGGAACACTGAAGCTTTCTTT. Translated, it gives CASSLRPGNTEAFF.